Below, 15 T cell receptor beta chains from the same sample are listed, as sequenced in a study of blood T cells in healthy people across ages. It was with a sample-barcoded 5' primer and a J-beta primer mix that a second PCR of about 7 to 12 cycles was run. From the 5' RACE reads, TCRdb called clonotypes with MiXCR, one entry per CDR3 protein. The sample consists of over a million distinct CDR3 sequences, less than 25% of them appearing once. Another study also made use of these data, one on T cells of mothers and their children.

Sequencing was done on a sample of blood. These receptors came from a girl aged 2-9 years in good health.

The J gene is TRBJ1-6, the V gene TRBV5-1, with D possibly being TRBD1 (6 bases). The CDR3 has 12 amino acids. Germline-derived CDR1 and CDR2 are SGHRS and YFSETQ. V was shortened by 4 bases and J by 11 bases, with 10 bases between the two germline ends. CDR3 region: CASSLSGAPLHF. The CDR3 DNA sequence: TGCGCCAGCAGCCTTTCAGGGGCACCCCTCCACTTT.

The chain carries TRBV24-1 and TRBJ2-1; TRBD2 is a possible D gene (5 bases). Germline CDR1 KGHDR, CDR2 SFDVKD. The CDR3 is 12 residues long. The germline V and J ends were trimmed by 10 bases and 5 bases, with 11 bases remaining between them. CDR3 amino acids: CATGVFNNEQFF. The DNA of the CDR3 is TGTGCCACGGGAGTTTTCAACAATGAGCAGTTCTTC.

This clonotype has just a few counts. The CDR3 protein is CASSSSISITDTQYF. In DNA, the CDR3 is TGTGCCAGCAGCTCTAGCATTTCCATCACAGATACGCAGTATTTT. The rearrangement joins TRBV7-9 to TRBJ2-3; perhaps TRBD2 as D (5 bases). The V end was cut by 4 bases, the J end by 2 bases, with 13 bases between. This CDR3 is 15 amino acids long. The germline V gene encodes CDR1 SEHNR and CDR2 FQNEAQ (reference sequence).

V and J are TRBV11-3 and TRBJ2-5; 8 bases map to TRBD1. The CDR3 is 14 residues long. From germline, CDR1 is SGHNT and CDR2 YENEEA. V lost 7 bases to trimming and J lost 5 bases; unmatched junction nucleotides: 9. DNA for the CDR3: TGTGCCAGCAACTTGCAGGGGGCGCCGGAGACCCAGTACTTC. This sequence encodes CASNLQGAPETQYF.

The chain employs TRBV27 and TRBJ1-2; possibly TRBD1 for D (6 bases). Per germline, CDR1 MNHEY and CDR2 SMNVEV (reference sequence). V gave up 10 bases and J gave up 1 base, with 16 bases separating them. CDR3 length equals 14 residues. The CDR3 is CATRPGQLNYGYTF. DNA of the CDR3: TGTGCCACGCGGCCCGGACAGCTTAACTATGGCTACACCTTC.

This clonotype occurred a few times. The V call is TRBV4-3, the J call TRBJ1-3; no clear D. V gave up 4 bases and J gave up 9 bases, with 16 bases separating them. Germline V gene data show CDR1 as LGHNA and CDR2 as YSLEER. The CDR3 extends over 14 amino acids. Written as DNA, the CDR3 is TGCGCCAGCAGCCTCGGTTTGATTCGAGGCACCATATATTTT. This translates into CASSLGLIRGTIYF.

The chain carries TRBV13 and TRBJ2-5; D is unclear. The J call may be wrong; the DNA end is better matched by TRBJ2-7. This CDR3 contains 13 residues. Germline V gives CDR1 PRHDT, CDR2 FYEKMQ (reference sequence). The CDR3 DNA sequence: TGTGCCAGCAGCCCTTCTTTGCGGTACGAGCAGTACTTC. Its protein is CASSPSLRYEQYF.

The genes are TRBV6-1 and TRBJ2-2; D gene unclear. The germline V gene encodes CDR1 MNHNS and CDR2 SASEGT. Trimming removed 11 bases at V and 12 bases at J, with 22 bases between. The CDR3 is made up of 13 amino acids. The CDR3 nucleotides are TGTGCCTGTAACCAGGACCCCCATGTTAAGCTGTTTTTT. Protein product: CACNQDPHVKLFF.

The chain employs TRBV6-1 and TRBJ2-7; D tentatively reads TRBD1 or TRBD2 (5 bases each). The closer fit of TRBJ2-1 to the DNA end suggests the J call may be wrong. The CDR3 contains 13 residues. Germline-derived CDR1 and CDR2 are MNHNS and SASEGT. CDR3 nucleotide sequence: TGTGCCAGCAAGGAGGTCCGGGGCGGTGAGCAGTTCTTC. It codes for CASKEVRGGEQFF.

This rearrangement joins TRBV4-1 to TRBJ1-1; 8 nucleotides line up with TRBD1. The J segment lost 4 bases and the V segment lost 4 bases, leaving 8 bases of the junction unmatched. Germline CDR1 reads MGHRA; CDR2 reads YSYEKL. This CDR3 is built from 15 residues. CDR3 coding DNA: TGCGCCAGCAGCCCCCGGGACAGGTCCTCCACTGAAGCTTTCTTT. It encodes CASSPRDRSSTEAFF.

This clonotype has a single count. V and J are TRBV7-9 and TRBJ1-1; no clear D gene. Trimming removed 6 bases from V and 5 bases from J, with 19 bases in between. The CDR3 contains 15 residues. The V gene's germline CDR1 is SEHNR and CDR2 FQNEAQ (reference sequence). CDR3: CASSPPGEGRTEAFF. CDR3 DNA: TGTGCCAGCAGTCCCCCTGGAGAGGGAAGGACTGAAGCTTTCTTT.

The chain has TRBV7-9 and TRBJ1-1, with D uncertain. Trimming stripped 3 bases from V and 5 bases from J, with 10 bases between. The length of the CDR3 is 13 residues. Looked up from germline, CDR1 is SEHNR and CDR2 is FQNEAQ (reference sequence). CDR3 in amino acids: CASSFYQGTEAFF. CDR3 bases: TGTGCCAGCAGCTTTTATCAAGGGACTGAAGCTTTCTTT.

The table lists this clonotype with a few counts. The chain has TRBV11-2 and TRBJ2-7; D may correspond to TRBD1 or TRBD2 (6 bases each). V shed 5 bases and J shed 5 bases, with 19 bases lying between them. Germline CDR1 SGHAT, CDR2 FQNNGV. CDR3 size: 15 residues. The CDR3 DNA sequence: TGTGCCAGCAGCGAAGGGCCGGGGGCAAAAGACGAGCAGTACTTC. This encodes CASSEGPGAKDEQYF.

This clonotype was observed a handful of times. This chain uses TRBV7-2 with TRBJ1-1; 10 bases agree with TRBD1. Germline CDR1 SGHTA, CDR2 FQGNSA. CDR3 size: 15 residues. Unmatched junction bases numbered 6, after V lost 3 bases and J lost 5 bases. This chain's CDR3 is CASSFRQGASTEAFF. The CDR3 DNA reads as TGTGCCAGCAGCTTTAGACAGGGGGCTTCAACTGAAGCTTTCTTT. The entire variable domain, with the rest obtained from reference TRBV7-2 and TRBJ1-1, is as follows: GAGVSQSPSNKVTEKGKDVELRCDPISGHTALYWYRQSLGQGLEFLIYFQGNSAPDKSGLPSDRFSAERTGGSVSTLTIQRTQQEDSAVYLCASSFRQGASTEAFFGQGTRLTVV.

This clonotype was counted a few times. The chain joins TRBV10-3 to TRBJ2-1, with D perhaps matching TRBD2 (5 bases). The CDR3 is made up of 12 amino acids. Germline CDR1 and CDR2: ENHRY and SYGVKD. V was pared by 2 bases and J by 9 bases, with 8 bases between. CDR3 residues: CAISEEGSEQFF. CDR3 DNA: TGTGCCATCAGTGAGGAGGGATCTGAGCAGTTCTTC.